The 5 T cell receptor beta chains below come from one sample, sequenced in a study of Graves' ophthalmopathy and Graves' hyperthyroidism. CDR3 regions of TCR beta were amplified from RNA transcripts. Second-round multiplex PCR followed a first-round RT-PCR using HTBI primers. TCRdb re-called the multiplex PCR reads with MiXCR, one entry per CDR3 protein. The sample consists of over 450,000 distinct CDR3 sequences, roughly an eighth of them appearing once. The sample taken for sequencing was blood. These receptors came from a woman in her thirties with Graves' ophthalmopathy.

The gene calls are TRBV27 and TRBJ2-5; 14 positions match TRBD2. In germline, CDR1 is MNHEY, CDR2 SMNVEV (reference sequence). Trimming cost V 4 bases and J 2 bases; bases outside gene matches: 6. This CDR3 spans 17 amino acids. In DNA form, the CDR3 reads TGTGCCAGCAGTTCATGGACTAGCGGGGGGCCTCAAGAGACCCAGTACTTC. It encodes CASSSWTSGGPQETQYF.

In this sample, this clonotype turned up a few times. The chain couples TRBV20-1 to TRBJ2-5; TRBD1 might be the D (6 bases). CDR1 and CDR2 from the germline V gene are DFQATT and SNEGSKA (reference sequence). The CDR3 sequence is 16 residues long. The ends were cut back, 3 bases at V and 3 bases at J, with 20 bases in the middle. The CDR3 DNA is TGCAGTGCTAGCAGGGGCCCGACAAGCAACAAAGAGACCCAGTACTTC. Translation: CSASRGPTSNKETQYF.

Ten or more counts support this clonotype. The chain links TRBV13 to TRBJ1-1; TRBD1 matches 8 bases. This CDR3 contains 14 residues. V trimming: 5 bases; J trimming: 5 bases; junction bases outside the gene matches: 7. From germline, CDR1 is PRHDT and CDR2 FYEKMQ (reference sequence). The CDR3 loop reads CASSPYRGWTEAFF. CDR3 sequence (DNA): TGTGCCAGCAGCCCGTACAGGGGGTGGACTGAAGCTTTCTTT.

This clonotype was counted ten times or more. CDR3 protein: CASSPLAGVRYEQYF. The CDR3 DNA sequence: TGTGCCAGCAGTCCCCTAGCGGGGGTTAGGTACGAGCAGTACTTC. This sequence joins TRBV27 and TRBJ2-7; 10 bases fit TRBD2. The CDR3 contains 15 residues. Looked up from germline, CDR1 is MNHEY and CDR2 is SMNVEV (reference sequence). V dropped 5 bases and J dropped 4; count of bases not matched to a gene: 8.

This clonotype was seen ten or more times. DNA of the CDR3: TGCAGTGCTTCTGAGCGGGAGTACGAGCAGTACTTC. Translating gives CSASEREYEQYF. The chain has TRBV20-1 and TRBJ2-7, with 8 bases lining up with TRBD2. CDR3 length: 12 amino acids. Germline lookup yields CDR1 DFQATT and CDR2 SNEGSKA (reference sequence). V shed 5 bases, J shed 4 bases, and the junction held 4 bases outside the gene matches.